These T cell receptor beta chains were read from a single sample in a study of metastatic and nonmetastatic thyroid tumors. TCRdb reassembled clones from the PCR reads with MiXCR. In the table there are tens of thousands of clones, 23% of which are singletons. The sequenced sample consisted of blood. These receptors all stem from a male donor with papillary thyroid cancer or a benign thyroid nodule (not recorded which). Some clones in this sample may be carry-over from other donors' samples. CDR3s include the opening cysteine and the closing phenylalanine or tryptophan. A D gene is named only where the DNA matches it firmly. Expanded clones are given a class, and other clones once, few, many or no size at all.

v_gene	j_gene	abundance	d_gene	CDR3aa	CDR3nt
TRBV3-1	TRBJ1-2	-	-	CASSQEGVYGYTF	TGTGCCAGCAGCCAAGAGGGGGTTTATGGCTACACCTTC
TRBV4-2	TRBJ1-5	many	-	CASSQASWSNQPQHF	TGTGCCAGCAGCCAGGCTAGTTGGAGCAATCAGCCCCAGCATTTT
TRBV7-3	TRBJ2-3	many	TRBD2	CASATSGKDTQYF	TGTGCCAGCGCGACTAGCGGGAAAGATACGCAGTATTTT
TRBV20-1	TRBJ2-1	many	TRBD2	CSALAGSYNEQFF	TGCAGTGCTCTAGCGGGCTCCTACAATGAGCAGTTCTTC
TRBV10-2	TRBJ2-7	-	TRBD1	CASLNRGDEQYF	TGCGCCAGCCTTAACAGGGGGGACGAGCAGTACTTC
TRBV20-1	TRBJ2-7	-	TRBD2	CSARTLAGGYEQYF	TGCAGTGCCAGGACACTAGCGGGTGGGTACGAGCAGTACTTC
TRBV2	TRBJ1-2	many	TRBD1	CASSVGTAYGYTF	TGTGCCAGCAGTGTCGGGACAGCCTATGGCTACACCTTC
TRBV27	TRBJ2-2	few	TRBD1	CASSLRQGNTGELFF	TGTGCCAGCAGTCTCCGACAGGGGAACACCGGGGAGCTGTTTTTT
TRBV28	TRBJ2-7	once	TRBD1	CASIRGTGAGEQYF	TGTGCCAGCATAAGGGGGACAGGGGCAGGAGAGCAGTACTTC
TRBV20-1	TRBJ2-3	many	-	CSARDPTGLGTQYF	TGCAGTGCTAGAGATCCTACAGGGTTGGGTACGCAGTATTTT
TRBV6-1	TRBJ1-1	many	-	CASKGEILTEAFF	TGTGCCAGCAAAGGGGAGATCCTCACTGAAGCTTTCTTT
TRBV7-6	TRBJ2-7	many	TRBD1	CASSPRPGGYEQYF	TGTGCCAGCAGCCCGAGACCAGGGGGCTACGAGCAGTACTTC
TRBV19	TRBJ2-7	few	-	CASSMPSYEQYF	TGTGCCAGTAGTATGCCAAGTTACGAGCAGTACTTC
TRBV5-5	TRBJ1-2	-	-	CASSLDAGEDGYTF	TGTGCCAGCAGCTTGGACGCAGGGGAGGATGGCTACACCTTC
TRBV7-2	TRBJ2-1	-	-	CASSLDIGPSFGQFF	TGTGCCAGCAGCTTAGATATAGGGCCCTCCTTTGGGCAGTTCTTC
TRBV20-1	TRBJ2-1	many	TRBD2	CSARTSGLNEQFF	TGCAGTGCTAGGACTAGCGGGCTCAATGAGCAGTTCTTC
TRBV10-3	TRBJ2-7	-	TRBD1	CAISESGQPYEQYF	TGTGCCATCAGTGAGTCGGGACAGCCCTACGAGCAGTACTTC
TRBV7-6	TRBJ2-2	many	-	CASSKTPSANTGELFF	TGTGCCAGCAGCAAGACGCCCTCCGCGAACACCGGGGAGCTGTTTTTT
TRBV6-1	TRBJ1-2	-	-	CASRPRTLNYGDTF	TGTGCCAGCAGACCCAGGACCCTTAACTATGGAGACACCTTC
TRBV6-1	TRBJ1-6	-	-	CASSTGDSPLHF	TGTGCCAGCAGCACGGGGGATTCACCCCTCCACTTT
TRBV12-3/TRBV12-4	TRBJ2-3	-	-	CASSLAGSTDTQYF	TGTGCCAGCAGTTTAGCAGGGAGCACAGATACGCAGTATTTT
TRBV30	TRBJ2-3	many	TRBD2	CAWSPRGSGRAGIDTQYF	TGTGCCTGGAGCCCAAGGGGTAGCGGGAGGGCCGGGATAGATACGCAGTATTTT
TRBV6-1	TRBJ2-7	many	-	CASSGGMYEQYF	TGTGCCAGCAGTGGGGGGATGTACGAGCAGTACTTC
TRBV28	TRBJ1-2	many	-	CASAGGGTANYGYTF	TGTGCCAGCGCGGGGGGGGGCACCGCTAACTATGGCTACACCTTC
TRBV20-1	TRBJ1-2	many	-	CSARVQGLNYGYTF	TGCAGTGCTAGAGTTCAGGGGCTAAACTATGGCTACACCTTC
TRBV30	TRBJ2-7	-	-	CAWSKRAYEQYF	TGTGCCTGGAGTAAACGGGCCTACGAGCAGTACTTC
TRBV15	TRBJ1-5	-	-	CATSREGGNGNQPQHF	TGTGCCACCAGCAGAGAGGGCGGTAACGGCAATCAGCCCCAGCATTTT
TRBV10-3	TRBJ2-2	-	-	CATSWVTGELFF	TGTGCCACCTCTTGGGTGACCGGGGAGCTGTTTTTT
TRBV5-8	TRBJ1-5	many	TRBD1	CAGGSGGRSNQPQHF	TGTGCCGGGGGTTCAGGGGGCCGTAGCAATCAGCCCCAGCATTTT
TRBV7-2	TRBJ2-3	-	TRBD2	CASSFSGRATDTQYF	TGTGCCAGCAGCTTTAGCGGGAGGGCGACAGATACGCAGTATTTT
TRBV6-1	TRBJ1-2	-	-	CASSELGTYGYTF	TGTGCCAGCAGTGAATTGGGGACGTATGGCTACACCTTC
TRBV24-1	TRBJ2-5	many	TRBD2	CATSDSLAGGIETQYF	TGTGCCACCAGTGATTCCCTAGCGGGAGGTATAGAGACCCAGTACTTC
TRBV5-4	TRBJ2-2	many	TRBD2	CASSSPGLAQNTGELFF	TGTGCCAGCAGCTCTCCGGGACTAGCGCAGAACACCGGGGAGCTGTTTTTT